This T cell receptor beta chain was identified in a study of neoadjuvant nivolumab and ipilimumab in lung cancer. CDR3 length: 14 residues. The ends were cut back, 4 bases at V and 0 bases at J, with 5 bases in the middle. The germline V gene has CDR1 SGHDT and CDR2 YYEEEE. Sequenced by immunoSEQ multiplex PCR; TCRdb stores in-frame clones only, minus some. Of about 20,000 clones listed, 76% are singletons. Here the sequenced sample was tumor tissue, taken after neoadjuvant nivolumab, alone or with ipilimumab, at or shortly before surgery. The rearrangement joins TRBV5-6 to TRBJ2-6; no reliable D call. The clonotype originates from an adult with non-small cell lung cancer. Here the CDR3 reads CASSPSSGANVLTF. CDR3 nucleotides: TGTGCCAGCAGCCCGTCCTCTGGGGCCAACGTCCTGACTTTC.